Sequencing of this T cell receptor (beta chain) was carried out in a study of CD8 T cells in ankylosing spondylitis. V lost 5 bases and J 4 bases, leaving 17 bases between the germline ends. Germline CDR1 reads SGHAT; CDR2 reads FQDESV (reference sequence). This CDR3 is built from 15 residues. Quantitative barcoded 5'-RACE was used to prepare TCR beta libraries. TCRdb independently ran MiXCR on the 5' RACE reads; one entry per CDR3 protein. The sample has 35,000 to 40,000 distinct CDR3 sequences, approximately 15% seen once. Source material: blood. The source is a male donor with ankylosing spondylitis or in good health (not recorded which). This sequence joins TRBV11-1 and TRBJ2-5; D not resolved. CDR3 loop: CASSEGFGDGETQYF. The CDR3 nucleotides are TGTGCCAGCAGCGAAGGGTTTGGGGATGGAGAGACCCAGTACTTC.